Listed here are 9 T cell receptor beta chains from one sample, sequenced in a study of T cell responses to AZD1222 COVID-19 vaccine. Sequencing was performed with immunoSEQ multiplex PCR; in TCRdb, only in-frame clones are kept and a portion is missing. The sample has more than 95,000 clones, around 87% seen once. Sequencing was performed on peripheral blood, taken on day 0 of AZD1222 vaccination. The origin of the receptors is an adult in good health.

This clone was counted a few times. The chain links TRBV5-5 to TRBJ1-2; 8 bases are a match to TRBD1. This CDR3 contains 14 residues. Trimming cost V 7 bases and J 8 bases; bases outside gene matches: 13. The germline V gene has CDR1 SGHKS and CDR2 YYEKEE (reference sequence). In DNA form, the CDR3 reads TGTGCCAGCGGAGGACAGGGTGGATTTTTCGGCTACACCTTC. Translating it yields CASGGQGGFFGYTF.

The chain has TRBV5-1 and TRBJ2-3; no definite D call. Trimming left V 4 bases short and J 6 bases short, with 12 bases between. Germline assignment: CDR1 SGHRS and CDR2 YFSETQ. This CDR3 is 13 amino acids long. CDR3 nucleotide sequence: TGCGCCAGCAGCCCCGACTTGTCTGATACGCAGTATTTT. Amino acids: CASSPDLSDTQYF.

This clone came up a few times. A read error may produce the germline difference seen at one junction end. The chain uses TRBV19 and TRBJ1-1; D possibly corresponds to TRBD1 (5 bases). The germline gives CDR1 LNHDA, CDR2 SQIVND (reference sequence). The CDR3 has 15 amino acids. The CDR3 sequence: CASSIDPGDSSRAFF. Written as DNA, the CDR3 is TGTGCCAGTAGCATAGACCCGGGGGACTCTTCACGGGCTTTCTTT.

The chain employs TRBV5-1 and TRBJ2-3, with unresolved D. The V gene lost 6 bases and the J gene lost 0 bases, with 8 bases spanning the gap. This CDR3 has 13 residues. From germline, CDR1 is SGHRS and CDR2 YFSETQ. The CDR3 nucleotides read TGCGCCAGCACGGAGACTAGCACAGATACGCAGTATTTT. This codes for CASTETSTDTQYF.

The CDR3 DNA reads TGTGCCAGCAGAACCTACAATGAGCAGTTCTTC. Translating gives CASRTYNEQFF. V usage is TRBV2 and J usage is TRBJ2-1; D remains ambiguous. The CDR3 totals 11 residues. CDR1 is SNHLY, CDR2 FYNNEI, per germline. V shed 6 bases and J shed 2 bases, with 2 bases lying between them.

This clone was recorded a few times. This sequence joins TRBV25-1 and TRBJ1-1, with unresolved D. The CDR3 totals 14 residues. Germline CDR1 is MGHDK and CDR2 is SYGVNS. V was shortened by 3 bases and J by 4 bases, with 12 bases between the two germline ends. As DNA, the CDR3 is TGTGCCAGCAGTGACTCCCATGGGAGCACTGAAGCTTTCTTT. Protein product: CASSDSHGSTEAFF.

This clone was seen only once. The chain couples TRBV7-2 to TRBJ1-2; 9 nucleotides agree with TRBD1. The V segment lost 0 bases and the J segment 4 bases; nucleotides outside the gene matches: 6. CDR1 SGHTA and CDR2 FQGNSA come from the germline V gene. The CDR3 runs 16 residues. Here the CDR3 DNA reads TGTGCCAGCAGCTTAGCGGGACAGGGCGTCTCCTATGGCTACACCTTC. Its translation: CASSLAGQGVSYGYTF.

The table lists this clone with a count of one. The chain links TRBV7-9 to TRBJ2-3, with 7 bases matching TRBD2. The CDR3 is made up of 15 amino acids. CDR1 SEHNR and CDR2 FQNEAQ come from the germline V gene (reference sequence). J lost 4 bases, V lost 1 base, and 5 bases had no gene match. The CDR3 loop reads CASSLGGGAPDTQYF. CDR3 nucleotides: TGTGCCAGCAGCTTAGGCGGGGGAGCCCCAGATACGCAGTATTTT.

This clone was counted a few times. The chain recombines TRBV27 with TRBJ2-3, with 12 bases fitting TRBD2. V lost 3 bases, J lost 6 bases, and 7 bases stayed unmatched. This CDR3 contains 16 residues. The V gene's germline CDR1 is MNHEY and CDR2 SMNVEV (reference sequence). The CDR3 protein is CASSFTLAGGSDTQYF. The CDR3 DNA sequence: TGTGCCAGCAGTTTCACCCTAGCGGGAGGGAGCGATACGCAGTATTTT.